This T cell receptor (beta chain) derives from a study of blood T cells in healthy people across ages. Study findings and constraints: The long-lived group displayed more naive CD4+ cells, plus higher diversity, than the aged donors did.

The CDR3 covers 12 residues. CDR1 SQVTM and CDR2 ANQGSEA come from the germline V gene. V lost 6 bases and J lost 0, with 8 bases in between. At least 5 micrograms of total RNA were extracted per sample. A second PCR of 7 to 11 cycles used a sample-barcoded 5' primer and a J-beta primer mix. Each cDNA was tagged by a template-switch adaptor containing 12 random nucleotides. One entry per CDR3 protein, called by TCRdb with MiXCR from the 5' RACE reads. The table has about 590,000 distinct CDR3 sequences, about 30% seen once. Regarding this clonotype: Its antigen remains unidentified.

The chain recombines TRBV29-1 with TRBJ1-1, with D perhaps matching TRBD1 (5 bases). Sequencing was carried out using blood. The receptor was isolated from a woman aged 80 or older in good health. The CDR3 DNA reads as TGCAGCGTCCGGACACTGAACACTGAAGCTTTCTTT. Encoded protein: CSVRTLNTEAFF.